One sample yielded the 14 T cell receptor beta chains listed below, sequenced in a study of cytomegalovirus exposure and HLA in healthy donors (dated by TCRdb to about 2017). Libraries were constructed by the immunoSEQ multiplex PCR assay. For the multiplex PCR, a mixture combining 60 forward primers for TCR Vbeta segments and 13 reverse primers for TCR Jbeta segments was used. Imported from immuneACCESS, the table was reduced by TCRdb to in-frame sequences with V and J called. These copies leave out some clones; in studies compared against another copy, an unresolved V gene accounts for under half, and the cause of the remainder is not known. The sample records about 150,000 clones, 60% to 85% of which are singletons. The ten biggest clones cover 10% to 15% of the sample. The sequencing sample was made of PBMCs. The receptors shown here come from a middle-aged man in good health and CMV-seropositive.

This chain connects TRBV5-1 to TRBJ2-7; D is possibly TRBD1 (5 bases). V lost 5 bases and J lost 0, with 15 bases in between. CDR3 size: 15 residues. Germline loops: CDR1 SGHRS, CDR2 YFSETQ. The CDR3: CASSPNGRVSYEQYF. Here the CDR3 DNA reads TGCGCCAGCAGTCCGAACGGCAGGGTCTCCTACGAGCAGTACTTC.

The chain links TRBV5-4 to TRBJ2-1, with TRBD2 identical over 10 bases. The CDR3 has 15 residues. Losses at the gene ends were 6 bases for V and 3 bases for J; bases not matched to a gene: 6. Germline V gene data show CDR1 as SGHNT and CDR2 as YYREEE (reference sequence). The DNA of the CDR3 is TGTGCCAGCAACTTAGCGGGAGGCCTCTACAATGAGCAGTTCTTC. It is translated as CASNLAGGLYNEQFF.

Details on this clone: One end of the junction is discordant with germline, which a read error may explain. V gene TRBV12-5 combines with J gene TRBJ2-1; unclear D gene. The CDR3 extends over 10 amino acids. Germline V CDR1 and CDR2: LGHNT, FRNRAP. DNA of the CDR3: TGTGCTAGTGCCTATAATGAGCAGTTCTTC. This codes for CASAYNEQFF.

This clone was counted between two and nine times. The V gene is TRBV2, the J gene TRBJ1-6, with 8 nucleotides matching TRBD1. V was pared by 8 bases and J by 9 bases, with 15 bases of the junction left unmatched. CDR1 SNHLY and CDR2 FYNNEI come from the germline V gene. The CDR3 runs to 16 residues. The DNA for the CDR3 is TGTGCCAGCTCCCCACCTGGACAGGGACCGGGTTCACCCCTCCACTTT. Amino acids: CASSPPGQGPGSPLHF.

The chain carries TRBV6-5 and TRBJ2-4, with D perhaps TRBD2 (5 bases). Germline CDR1 reads MNHEY; CDR2 reads SVGAGI. This CDR3 has 15 amino acids. V gave up 7 bases and J gave up 8 bases, with 21 bases separating them. CDR3 in DNA: TGTGCCAGCAAGCAAACGTACTCTAGCTATGACATTCAGTACTTC. This gives the protein CASKQTYSSYDIQYF.

This rearrangement joins TRBV18 to TRBJ2-7, with 8 bases fitting TRBD1. CDR3 length: 13 amino acids. Trimming cost V 10 bases and J 4 bases; bases outside gene matches: 9. The germline gives CDR1 KGHSH, CDR2 LQKENI. The CDR3 nucleotides are TGTGCCACCTCGACAGGGGTTGCGTACGAGCAGTACTTC. This sequence encodes CATSTGVAYEQYF.

The chain employs TRBV10-3 and TRBJ2-7; perhaps TRBD1 as D (6 bases). The V gene's germline CDR1 is ENHRY and CDR2 SYGVKD. CDR3 size: 15 residues. V lost 4 bases to trimming and J lost 2 bases, with 15 bases between them. In nucleotides, the CDR3 is TGTGCCATCAGTGTAGTACAGGGTGGCCCCTACGAGCAGTACTTC. This translates into CAISVVQGGPYEQYF.

The chain has TRBV5-4 and TRBJ1-2; D gene unclear. V shed 1 base and J shed 6 bases, with 4 bases lying between them. The CDR3 is 11 residues long. Germline CDR1 SGHNT, CDR2 YYREEE (reference sequence). The CDR3 loop reads CASSLSNGYTF. In DNA, the CDR3 is TGTGCCAGCAGCTTGTCTAATGGCTACACCTTC.

This rearrangement joins TRBV7-3 to TRBJ2-1; TRBD2 aligns across 8 bases. V lost 5 bases and J lost 0; bases outside the gene matches: 6. Germline-derived CDR1 and CDR2 are SGHTA and FQGTGA. This CDR3 is 16 amino acids long. The CDR3, as DNA: TGTGCCAGCAGCCCGCCGGGGGGGAGCTCCTACAATGAGCAGTTCTTC. Residues: CASSPPGGSSYNEQFF.

V gene TRBV7-2 combines with J gene TRBJ1-3; D gene ambiguous. CDR1 SGHTA and CDR2 FQGNSA come from the germline V gene. Trimming shortened V by 1 base and J by 0 bases, and 10 bases separated the two germline ends. This CDR3 comprises 16 residues. CDR3 sequence (DNA): TGTGCCAGCAGCTTAGTTTATACCAGCTCTGGAAACACCATATATTTT. Protein product: CASSLVYTSSGNTIYF.

The V gene is TRBV5-4, the J gene TRBJ2-7, with TRBD2 identical over 8 bases. Germline values: CDR1 SGHNT, CDR2 YYREEE (reference sequence). Trimming cost V 0 bases and J 0 bases; bases outside gene matches: 2. The CDR3 totals 15 residues. CDR3: CASSLAGGGSYEQYF. The CDR3 DNA is TGTGCCAGCAGCTTGGCCGGGGGGGGCTCCTACGAGCAGTACTTC.

This chain uses TRBV11-1 with TRBJ2-2; TRBD1 aligns across 12 bases. The CDR3 loop spans 18 amino acids. Germline V gene sequence: CDR1 SGHAT, CDR2 FQDESV (reference sequence). Trimming cost V 5 bases and J 5 bases; bases outside gene matches: 12. CDR3 nucleotides: TGTGCCAGCAGCCGGCCGGGACAGGGGGCTGTGGGGACCGGGGAGCTGTTTTTT. Amino acids: CASSRPGQGAVGTGELFF.

The CDR3 nucleotides are TGTGCCAGCAGCGAAAGCCTTGACAGGGGGCTGGGCACCGGGGAGCTGTTTTTT. Its translation: CASSESLDRGLGTGELFF. The genes are TRBV9 and TRBJ2-2; 10 nucleotides align to TRBD1. J lost 4 bases, V lost 3 bases, and 12 bases had no gene match. The CDR3 has 18 residues. Germline assignment: CDR1 SGDLS and CDR2 YYNGEE. Full variable domain (rest looked up from reference TRBV9 and TRBJ2-2): DSGVTQTPKHLITATGQRVTLRCSPRSGDLSVYWYQQSLDQGLQFLIQYYNGEERAKGNILERFSAQQFPDLHSELNLSSLELGDSALYFCASSESLDRGLGTGELFFGEGSRLTVL.

The gene calls are TRBV7-9 and TRBJ1-1, with D tentatively TRBD1 (6 bases). The CDR3 loop spans 13 amino acids. Deletions cut 8 bases from V and 5 bases from J, with 15 bases between. Germline CDR1 is SEHNR and CDR2 is FQNEAQ (reference sequence). CDR3 nucleotides: TGTGCCAGCCGGGACAAGGGAGGGACTGAAGCTTTCTTT. It encodes CASRDKGGTEAFF.